Listed below are T cell receptor beta chains from one sample, sequenced in a study of blood T cell repertoires in COVID-19. Repertoires were generated with immunoSEQ multiplex PCR, while TCRdb's copy carries only in-frame clones and drops some. The sample carries 650,000 to 800,000 clones, 85% to 90% recorded once. Sequences were obtained from peripheral blood. The origin of the receptors is a woman under 30 with acute or convalescent COVID-19. Both conserved end residues are part of each CDR3. D genes are given only for firm matches. Some rows mark clone size as missing; the rest say once, few, many or name a class of expanded clone.

abundance: .
j_gene: TRBJ1-1
d_gene: TRBD1
v_gene: TRBV19
CDR3aa: CASGQGLGRPNTEAFF
CDR3nt: TGTGCCAGTGGACAGGGGTTGGGCCGACCGAACACTGAAGCTTTCTTT

abundance: once
j_gene: TRBJ2-2
d_gene: .
v_gene: TRBV4-2
CDR3aa: CASSLQGTGELFF
CDR3nt: TGTGCCAGCAGCCTACAGGGTACCGGGGAGCTGTTTTTT

abundance: few
j_gene: TRBJ1-2
d_gene: TRBD1
v_gene: TRBV30
CDR3aa: CAWRRRDRGHANYGYTF
CDR3nt: TGTGCCTGGAGGAGGCGGGACAGGGGGCATGCTAACTATGGCTACACCTTC

abundance: once
j_gene: TRBJ2-2
d_gene: .
v_gene: TRBV6-6
CDR3aa: CASSYVGPGELFF
CDR3nt: TGTGCCAGCAGTTACGTGGGGCCCGGGGAGCTGTTTTTT

abundance: .
j_gene: TRBJ2-7
d_gene: .
v_gene: TRBV6-1
CDR3aa: CASSETASNEQYF
CDR3nt: TGTGCCAGCAGTGAGACAGCCTCCAACGAGCAGTACTTC

abundance: .
j_gene: TRBJ2-3
d_gene: .
v_gene: TRBV6-4
CDR3aa: CASSDQPGYTDTQYF
CDR3nt: TGTGCCAGCAGTGACCAGCCAGGGTATACAGATACGCAGTATTTT

abundance: .
j_gene: TRBJ2-2
d_gene: .
v_gene: TRBV23-1
CDR3aa: CASRRQAPSTGELFF
CDR3nt: TGCGCCAGCAGAAGACAGGCGCCGAGCACCGGGGAGCTGTTTTTT

abundance: .
j_gene: TRBJ1-1
d_gene: TRBD1
v_gene: TRBV10-3
CDR3aa: CAISESGQMDTEAFF
CDR3nt: TGTGCCATCAGTGAGTCGGGACAGATGGACACTGAAGCTTTCTTT

abundance: .
j_gene: TRBJ1-1
d_gene: TRBD1
v_gene: TRBV27
CDR3aa: CASRGDRVAAEAFF
CDR3nt: TGTGCCAGCAGGGGCGACAGGGTAGCCGCTGAAGCTTTCTTT

abundance: .
j_gene: TRBJ2-5
d_gene: TRBD1
v_gene: TRBV11-2
CDR3aa: CASSQGTGLTETQYF
CDR3nt: TGTGCCAGCAGCCAAGGGACAGGCCTAACGGAGACCCAGTACTTC

abundance: .
j_gene: TRBJ2-3
d_gene: .
v_gene: TRBV5-1
CDR3aa: CASSPQTDTQYF
CDR3nt: TGCGCCAGCAGCCCTCAGACAGATACGCAGTATTTT

abundance: .
j_gene: TRBJ2-7
d_gene: .
v_gene: TRBV2
CDR3aa: CATVGGRGSYEQYF
CDR3nt: TGTGCCACCGTTGGGGGCCGGGGTTCCTACGAGCAGTACTTC

abundance: .
j_gene: TRBJ1-5
d_gene: .
v_gene: TRBV27
CDR3aa: CATKTGGISSNQPQHF
CDR3nt: TGTGCCACCAAGACAGGTGGTATCTCTAGCAATCAGCCCCAGCATTTT

abundance: once
j_gene: TRBJ2-1
d_gene: TRBD2
v_gene: TRBV6-2/TRBV6-3
CDR3aa: CASSYSLAGGQNEQFF
CDR3nt: TGTGCCAGCAGTTACTCCCTAGCGGGGGGGCAAAATGAGCAGTTCTTC

abundance: .
j_gene: TRBJ2-3
d_gene: .
v_gene: TRBV24-1
CDR3aa: CATSGVFGGTSVQYF
CDR3nt: TGTGCCACCAGTGGGGTTTTTGGCGGGACCTCGGTGCAGTATTTT

abundance: .
j_gene: TRBJ2-2
d_gene: .
v_gene: TRBV9
CDR3aa: CASSVRVANTGELFF
CDR3nt: TGTGCCAGCAGCGTGCGCGTAGCGAACACCGGGGAGCTGTTTTTT

abundance: .
j_gene: TRBJ2-3
d_gene: TRBD2
v_gene: TRBV4-2
CDR3aa: CASSQDLAGGTDTQYF
CDR3nt: TGTGCCAGCAGCCAAGATTTAGCGGGTGGCACAGATACGCAGTATTTT